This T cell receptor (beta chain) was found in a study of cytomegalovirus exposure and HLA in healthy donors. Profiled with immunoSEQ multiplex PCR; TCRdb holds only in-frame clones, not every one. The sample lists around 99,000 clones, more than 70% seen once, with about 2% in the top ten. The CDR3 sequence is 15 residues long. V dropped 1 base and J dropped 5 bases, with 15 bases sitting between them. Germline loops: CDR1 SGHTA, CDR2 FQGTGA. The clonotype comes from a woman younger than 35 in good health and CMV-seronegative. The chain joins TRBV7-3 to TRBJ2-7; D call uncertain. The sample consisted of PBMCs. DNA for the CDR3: TGTGCCAGCAGCTTAATGGCATCGGGTCTCGACGAGCAGTACTTC. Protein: CASSLMASGLDEQYF.